This T cell receptor beta chain was recovered during a study of OX40 agonist ivuxolimab in advanced cancers. Findings of the study overall: Expanded clones belonging to CD8+ T cells outnumbered, on average, those of CD4+.

Here immunoSEQ multiplex PCR was the method, and the copy in TCRdb shows in-frame clones only, minus some. The sample consists of 70,000 or so clones, 80% to 95% of them appearing once. Any history of autoimmune disease or systemic immunosuppression disqualified patients. CDR1 is SQVTM and CDR2 is ANQGSEA in the germline V gene. This CDR3 is built from 12 residues. V dropped 4 bases and J dropped 8; count of bases not matched to a gene: 3. Note on this clone: The antigen remains undetermined.

The receptor was derived from an adult with an advanced solid tumor such as melanoma, head and neck, liver or kidney cancer. The chain has TRBV29-1 and TRBJ2-1; 9 nucleotides line up with TRBD1. The sample in question was CD4+ or CD8+ T cells sorted from blood, obtained in a trial of the OX40 agonist ivuxolimab. This chain's CDR3 is CSVGQGEDEQFF. CDR3 DNA: TGCAGCGTTGGACAGGGGGAGGATGAGCAGTTCTTC.